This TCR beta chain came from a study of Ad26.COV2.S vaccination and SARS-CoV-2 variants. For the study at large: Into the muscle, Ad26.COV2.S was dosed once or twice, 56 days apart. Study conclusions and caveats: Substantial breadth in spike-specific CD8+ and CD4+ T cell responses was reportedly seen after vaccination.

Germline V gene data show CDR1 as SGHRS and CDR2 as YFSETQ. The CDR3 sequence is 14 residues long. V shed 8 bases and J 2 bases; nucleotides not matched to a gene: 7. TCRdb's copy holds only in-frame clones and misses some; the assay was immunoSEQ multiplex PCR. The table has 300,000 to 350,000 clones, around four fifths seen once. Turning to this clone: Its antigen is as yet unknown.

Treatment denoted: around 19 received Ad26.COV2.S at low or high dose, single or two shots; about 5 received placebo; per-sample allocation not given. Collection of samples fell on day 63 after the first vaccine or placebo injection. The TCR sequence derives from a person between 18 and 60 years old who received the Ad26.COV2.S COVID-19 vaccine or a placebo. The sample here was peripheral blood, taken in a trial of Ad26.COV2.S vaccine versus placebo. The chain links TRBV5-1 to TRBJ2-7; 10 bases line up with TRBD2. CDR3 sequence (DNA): TGCGCCAGTCGGCTAGCGGGGGTCCCCTACGAGCAGTACTTC. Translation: CASRLAGVPYEQYF.